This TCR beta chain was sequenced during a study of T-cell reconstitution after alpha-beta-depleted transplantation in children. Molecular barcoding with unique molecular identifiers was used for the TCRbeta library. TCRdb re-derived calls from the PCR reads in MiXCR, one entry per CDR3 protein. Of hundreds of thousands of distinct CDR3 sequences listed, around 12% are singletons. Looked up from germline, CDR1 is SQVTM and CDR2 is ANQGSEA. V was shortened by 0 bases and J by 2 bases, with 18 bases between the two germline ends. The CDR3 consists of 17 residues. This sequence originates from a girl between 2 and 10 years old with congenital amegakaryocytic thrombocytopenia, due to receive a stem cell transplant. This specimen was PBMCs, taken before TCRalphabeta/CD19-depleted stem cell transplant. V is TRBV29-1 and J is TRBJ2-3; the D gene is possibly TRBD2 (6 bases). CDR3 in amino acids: CSVEDLGGTHHTDTQYF. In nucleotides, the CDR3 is TGCAGCGTTGAAGACTTGGGGGGAACACACCACACAGATACGCAGTATTTT.